Below, 22 T cell receptor beta chains from the same sample are listed, as sequenced in a study of molecular identifiers for immune sequencing clone quantification. TCRdb re-analysed the PCR reads in MiXCR, keeping a single row per CDR3 protein. The sample carries about 640,000 distinct CDR3 sequences, 15% to 20% recorded once. The sample consisted of naive CD8+ T cells from blood, with Jurkat cell RNA spiked in. The subset is: FACS-sorted CD8+CD4-CCR7+CD45RA+ naive T cells. These receptors all stem from a human donor in good health. Some libraries in this study had Jurkat cell RNA spiked in.

There are many counts of this clonotype. The chain combines TRBV7-6 with TRBJ2-6; maybe TRBD1 (6 bases). The CDR3 is 16 residues long. The ends were cut back, 5 bases at V and 4 bases at J, with 15 bases in the middle. Per germline, CDR1 SGHVS and CDR2 FNYEAQ. CDR3 region: CASSPIQGGGANVLTF. DNA for the CDR3: TGTGCCAGCAGCCCAATACAGGGTGGCGGGGCCAACGTCCTGACTTTC.

As concerns this clonotype: Possible read error: a much larger clone is one base away. The rearrangement links TRBV12-3 or TRBV12-4 to TRBJ2-3, with D perhaps matching TRBD1 (6 bases). Trimming pared 4 bases from V and 0 bases from J, leaving 11 bases between. The CDR3 is made up of 15 amino acids. The CDR3 nucleotides are TGTGCCAGCAGTTCAGGGGTTTCAAGCACAGATACGCAGTATTTT. This sequence encodes CASSSGVSSTDTQYF.

Comments on this clonotype: This may be a read error, as it is one base from a much larger clone. The chain links TRBV9 to TRBJ2-3, with 9 bases that match TRBD2. Germline V gives CDR1 SGDLS, CDR2 YYNGEE. This CDR3 region has 18 residues. With V trimmed by 0 bases and J by 2 bases, 10 bases remained unmatched. This CDR3 reads CASSVGGTSRTSTDTQYF. CDR3 bases: TGTGCCAGCAGCGTAGGAGGGACTAGCAGGACATCCACAGATACGCAGTATTTT.

This clonotype was detected a few times. A read error is possible here, since a much larger clone lies one base away. The chain is built from TRBV4-1 and TRBJ1-5; D gene ambiguous. Germline-derived CDR1 and CDR2 are MGHRA and YSYEKL. There are 15 residues in the CDR3. The chain's CDR3 is CANSQVYGFSQPQHF. CDR3 in DNA: TGCGCCAACAGCCAAGTTTATGGGTTTAGTCAGCCCCAGCATTTT.

This clonotype has a count of ten or more. The V call is TRBV28, the J call TRBJ1-1, with 9 nucleotides matching TRBD1. The CDR3 is 14 amino acids. Per germline, CDR1 MDHEN and CDR2 SYDVKM. Trimming cost V 8 bases and J 0 bases; bases outside gene matches: 4. CDR3 residues: CASSRTGVNTEAFF. In DNA, the CDR3 is TGTGCCAGCTCCAGGACAGGGGTGAACACTGAAGCTTTCTTT. The full variable domain, its missing parts supplied by reference TRBV28 and TRBJ1-1, is DVKVTQSSRYLVKRTGEKVFLECVQDMDHENMFWYRQDPGLGLRLIYFSYDVKMKEKGDIPEGYSVSREKKERFSLILESASTNQTSMYLCASSRTGVNTEAFFGQGTRLTVV.

The chain uses TRBV9 and TRBJ2-7, with D maybe TRBD1 (5 bases). Germline V gene data show CDR1 as SGDLS and CDR2 as YYNGEE. V lost 0 bases to trimming and J lost 0 bases, with 13 bases between them. The length of the CDR3 is 16 residues. The CDR3 DNA reads as TGTGCCAGCAGCGTAGACCCAGGTCAGGGCTCCTACGAGCAGTACTTC. Amino acids: CASSVDPGQGSYEQYF.

This clonotype was picked up many times. The CDR3 DNA sequence: TGTGCCAGCAGTTCCTGGGATCGTTCGATGAACACTGAAGCTTTCTTT. It yields the protein CASSSWDRSMNTEAFF. V gene TRBV6-2 or TRBV6-3 combines with J gene TRBJ1-1, with D unresolved. The CDR3 contains 16 residues. Germline V lookup: CDR1 MNHEY, CDR2 SVGEGT. V was shortened by 4 bases and J by 0 bases, with 15 bases between the two germline ends.

There are many counts of this clonotype. The V gene is TRBV4-3, the J gene TRBJ2-7; perhaps TRBD2 as D (6 bases). Trimming left V 0 bases short and J 3 bases short, with 12 bases between. The CDR3 consists of 15 residues. The germline gives CDR1 LGHNA, CDR2 YSLEER. CDR3 residues: CASSQDQGGNYEQYF. In nucleotides, the CDR3 is TGCGCCAGCAGCCAAGATCAAGGAGGGAACTACGAGCAGTACTTC.

The sample holds one count of this clonotype. The genes are TRBV12-5 and TRBJ2-2; D might be TRBD1 (6 bases). From germline, CDR1 is LGHNT and CDR2 FRNRAP. CDR3 length: 17 amino acids. V lost 3 bases and J 2 bases, leaving 16 bases between the germline ends. CDR3 nucleotides: TGTGCTAGTGGTTTCGGCCCCGGGACACTTAACACCGGGGAGCTGTTTTTT. It translates to CASGFGPGTLNTGELFF. The variable domain in full, completed from reference TRBV12-5 and TRBJ2-2, reads DARVTQTPRHKVTEMGQEVTMRCQPILGHNTVFWYRQTMMQGLELLAYFRNRAPLDDSGMPKDRFSAEMPDATLATLKIQPSEPRDSAVYFCASGFGPGTLNTGELFFGEGSRLTVL.

Concerning this clonotype itself: A much larger clone is a single base away; this may be a read error. CDR3 protein: CASSLMGQGSGTDTRYF. CDR3 DNA: TGTGCCAGCAGCTTAATGGGACAGGGGTCTGGCACAGATACGCGGTATTTT. This chain joins TRBV7-3 and TRBJ2-3; 10 bases align to TRBD1. Germline CDR1 SGHTA, CDR2 FQGTGA. The CDR3 sequence is 17 residues long.

This clonotype showed up many times. This chain links TRBV2 with TRBJ2-7; no clear D. CDR1 and CDR2 from the germline V gene are SNHLY and FYNNEI. CDR3 size: 15 residues. V lost 0 bases and J 5 bases, leaving 14 bases between the germline ends. Here the CDR3 reads CASSEALQIGHEQYF. In nucleotides, the CDR3 is TGTGCCAGCAGTGAAGCGCTTCAGATAGGGCACGAGCAGTACTTC.

This clonotype was detected many times. The chain links TRBV23-1 to TRBJ2-5, with D possibly TRBD1 on 6 matching bases. TRBV23-1 is identified as an open reading frame with a role that is uncertain. V lost 2 bases and J lost 3, with 22 bases in between. This CDR3 has 18 amino acids. In nucleotides, the CDR3 is TGCGCCAGCAGTCAACCCACCCACCATGCAGGGGACAAAGAGACCCAGTACTTC. Its translation is CASSQPTHHAGDKETQYF.

This clonotype occurred many times. This rearrangement joins TRBV29-1 to TRBJ2-7; tentative D call: TRBD2 (6 bases). Per germline, CDR1 SQVTM and CDR2 ANQGSEA. This CDR3 comprises 12 residues. V was clipped by 3 bases and J by 2 bases, with 8 bases between them. The CDR3 loop reads CSVERGPYEQYF. For the CDR3, the DNA is TGCAGCGTTGAGCGGGGCCCCTACGAGCAGTACTTC.

V and J are TRBV12-3 or TRBV12-4 and TRBJ2-5, with TRBD1 matching over 9 bases. The V and J ends lost 5 bases and 2 bases, in that order; junction bases with no gene match: 6. The CDR3 loop spans 15 amino acids. The CDR3 DNA reads as TGTGCCAGCAGTCCCGGGACAGGGCAACAAGAGACCCAGTACTTC. Its protein product is CASSPGTGQQETQYF.

The chain recombines TRBV3-1 with TRBJ2-5; no firm D call. This CDR3 contains 15 residues. The germline V gene encodes CDR1 LGHDT and CDR2 YNNKEL (reference sequence). Trimming removed 3 bases from V and 1 base from J, with 12 bases in between. The CDR3 nucleotides are TGTGCCAGCAGCCAGAGAGTGGGTGGCCAAGAGACCCAGTACTTC. Translation: CASSQRVGGQETQYF.

On this clonotype: This may arise from a read error, as a much more abundant clone is one base away. The chain carries TRBV4-1 and TRBJ2-1, with D tentatively TRBD1 or TRBD2 (5 bases each). The CDR3 contains 14 residues. The germline CDR1 and CDR2 sequences are MGHRA and YSYEKL. CDR3 in amino acids: CAGSQLRGRNEQFF. CDR3 bases: TGCGCCGGCAGCCAGCTACGGGGCCGAAATGAGCAGTTCTTC.

Comment on this clonotype: A clone one base away is much larger, so this may be a read error. In this CDR3 the conserved last residue, phenylalanine or tryptophan, is missing, so a read error is likely. The J gene is TRBJ1-4, the V gene TRBV2, with D possibly TRBD1 on 6 matching bases. Germline V gives CDR1 SNHLY, CDR2 FYNNEI. This CDR3 spans 14 amino acids. V lost 6 bases, J lost 3 bases, and 11 bases lay in between. CDR3 bases: TGTGCCAGCAGCCTACAGGGCCCTAATGAAAAACTGTTTTCT. Translating it yields CASSLQGPNEKLFS.

This clonotype came up many times. The chain employs TRBV27 and TRBJ1-3; D not certain. The CDR3 runs to 14 residues. Trimming removed 5 bases from V and 2 bases from J, with 10 bases in between. Germline CDR1 is MNHEY and CDR2 is SMNVEV (reference sequence). The CDR3 is CASSPIPTGNTIYF. DNA for the CDR3: TGTGCCAGCAGTCCGATACCCACTGGAAACACCATATATTTT.

The chain recombines TRBV6-2 or TRBV6-3 with TRBJ2-5; D unresolved. The CDR3 has 16 amino acids. Germline-derived CDR1 and CDR2 are MNHEY and SVGEGT. Trimming removed 5 bases from V and 2 bases from J, with 18 bases in between. The CDR3 region is CASSPLGGLFQETQYF. CDR3 nucleotides: TGTGCCAGCAGTCCGCTGGGTGGCTTGTTTCAAGAGACCCAGTACTTC.

This clonotype was observed a few times. The V gene is TRBV7-9, the J gene TRBJ2-1; D gene ambiguous. CDR3 size: 12 residues. Germline CDR1 and CDR2: SEHNR and FQNEAQ (reference sequence). The V end was cut by 7 bases, the J end by 13 bases, with 17 bases between. Here the CDR3 reads CASTRRSQIQFF. In nucleotides, the CDR3 is TGTGCCAGCACTCGCCGGAGTCAAATACAGTTCTTC.

V gene TRBV7-9 combines with J gene TRBJ2-7; D is unresolved. Per germline, CDR1 SEHNR and CDR2 FQNEAQ (reference sequence). This CDR3 is built from 13 residues. Trimming took 2 bases from V and 3 from J, leaving 8 bases between them. Here the CDR3 DNA reads TGTGCCAGCAGCTTAATCGGTAACTACGAGCAGTACTTC. Protein sequence: CASSLIGNYEQYF. Supplemented by reference TRBV7-9 and TRBJ2-7, the full variable domain reads DTGVSQNPRHKITKRGQNVTFRCDPISEHNRLYWYRQTLGQGPEFLTYFQNEAQLEKSRLLSDRFSAERPKGSFSTLEIQRTEQGDSAMYLCASSLIGNYEQYFGPGTRLTVT.

The table lists this clonotype with many counts. J is TRBJ1-4 and V is TRBV27, with TRBD1 matching 7 bases. Germline V CDR1 and CDR2: MNHEY, SMNVEV (reference sequence). CDR3 length equals 16 residues. After removal of 0 bases from V and 0 bases from J, the junction contained 1 base not matched to a gene. The CDR3 sequence: CASSLSGQTTNEKLFF. The CDR3 coding sequence is TGTGCCAGCAGTTTATCGGGACAGACAACTAATGAAAAACTGTTTTTT.